This paragraph covers one T cell receptor beta chain sequence. Its antigen target is currently unknown. Per-nucleotide qualities are absent, and no much larger clonotype sits a single base away. At diagnosis, peripheral blood, uninvolved tumor-adjacent lung and tumor were collected and stored as a combination of fresh-frozen and FFPE material. For TCR repertoire profiling, the blood samples were analyzed as peripheral blood mononuclear cells. These data come from a study of T cells in localized non-small cell lung cancer (dated by TCRdb to 2020 to 2021). In the study overall: Comparing tumors with uninvolved tumor-adjacent lungs, the study looked at the T cell repertoires of fewer than 250 patients with early-stage NSCLC. The cohort comprised 200 to 300 treatment-naïve NSCLC patients with resected, localized lung tumors. NSCLC patients had a mean age of roughly 66 years, and 129 were male and nearly 110 female. Study-wide conclusions, independent of this receptor: The highest T cell clonality was observed in uninvolved tumor-adjacent lung, where clonality exceeded that of tumor, suggesting that antigenic responses were more focused in uninvolved tumor-adjacent lung. Because multi-region tumor sequencing was not done, intratumor heterogeneity could not be ruled out. A median of roughly 60 of the top 100 tumor clones were detected in paired uninvolved adjacent lung, and 28 of these tumor clones were also found among the top 100 clones of the paired uninvolved adjacent lung. Longer overall survival was associated with higher T cell density in blood, whereas shorter survival was associated with higher clonality in adjacent lung. Because of the exploratory design, TCR variables were selected using unadjusted p-values without false-discovery rate correction.

The junction carries 9 bases between V and J, which are trimmed by 1 base and 0 bases respectively. CDR1 and CDR2 were assigned from the germline V gene as MGHRA and YSYEKL. The cysteine opens and the phenylalanine closes a CDR3 of 15 amino acids. CDR3 DNA only is kept here, 45 bases in frame from base 1. TCR beta CDR3 regions were sequenced from DNA using the immunoSEQ Assay. The paper's data handling went like this. T cell density was computed as TCR beta template counts normalized to usable DNA estimated by amplifying housekeeping genes. Using the preseqR package, richness was estimated by extrapolating to 120,000 templates for tissue samples and 400,000 templates for PBMC samples. Clonality was defined by subtracting Pielou's evenness from one. Differential abundance testing on productive amino-acid clonotypes, with a minimum total count of 5 and an alpha of 0.1, was used to identify tissue-enriched TCRs. The Jaccard Index and the Morisita Overlap Index were used to measure how much the repertoires overlapped between compartments. TCR beta CDR3s were clustered by GLIPH together with public tetramer-defined viral CDR3s, and at least three viral sequences plus V-gene enrichment were required for viral motifs. The source is immuneACCESS, and TCRdb retained only in-frame sequences with V and J called. Part of the clones is not carried over; for the studies checked, unresolved V genes explain less than half of this, and the remainder is unexplained. Clonal size and the V and J genes are those of that table, whereas D and trimming came from the DNA. The sample table shows 40,000 to 50,000 clones, and about 85% are seen once. 6.5% to 9% of the sample is taken by the ten largest.

The chain couples TRBV4-1 to TRBJ1-1; there is no confident call for the D gene. The origin of this receptor is a woman aged 18 to 55 with stage III lung adenocarcinoma. This specimen consisted of peripheral blood, obtained before any cancer treatment. CDR3 sequence: CASSQGVYVNTEAFF. The DNA sequence is given as TGCGCCAGCAGCCAAGGGGTTTACGTGAACACTGAAGCTTTCTTT.